This TCR beta chain was recorded in a study of beta chain features in type 1 diabetes. Findings and limits, study-wide: Across all four CD4+ subsets, people with type 1 diabetes showed modestly shorter TCRB CDR3s. A possible short-template PCR bias applies equally to patients and controls.

Points on this clone: Its target is not known.

The germline CDR1 and CDR2 sequences are SGHTA and FQGNSA. The germline V and J ends were trimmed by 5 bases and 2 bases, with 16 bases remaining between them. The CDR3 length is 15 residues. Expressed TCRB transcripts were sequenced because the entire RNA isolate underwent reverse transcription. The table came from immunoSEQ multiplex PCR; TCRdb's copy has only in-frame clones and leaves some out. The sample includes under 900,000 clones, 15% to 20% of them seen just once. The sample was naive CD4+ T cells from blood. This receptor was obtained from a woman between 18 and 30 years old in good health. This rearrangement joins TRBV7-2 to TRBJ2-7; D perhaps matches TRBD1 (5 bases). The CDR3 protein is CASSPRDFGPYEQYF. The DNA of the CDR3 is TGTGCCAGCAGCCCCAGGGATTTCGGGCCCTACGAGCAGTACTTC.